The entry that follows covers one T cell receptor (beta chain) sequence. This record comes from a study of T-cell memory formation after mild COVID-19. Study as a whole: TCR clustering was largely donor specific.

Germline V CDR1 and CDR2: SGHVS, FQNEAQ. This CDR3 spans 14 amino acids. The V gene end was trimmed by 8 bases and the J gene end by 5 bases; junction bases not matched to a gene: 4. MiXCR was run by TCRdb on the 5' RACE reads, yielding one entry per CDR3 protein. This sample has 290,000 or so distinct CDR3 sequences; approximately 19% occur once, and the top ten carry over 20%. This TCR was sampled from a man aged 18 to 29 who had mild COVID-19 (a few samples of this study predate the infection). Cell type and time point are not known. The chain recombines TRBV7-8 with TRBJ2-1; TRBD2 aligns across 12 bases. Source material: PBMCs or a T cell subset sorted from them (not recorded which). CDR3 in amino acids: CASATSGGHNEQFF. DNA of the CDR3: TGTGCCAGCGCAACTAGCGGGGGGCACAATGAGCAGTTCTTC. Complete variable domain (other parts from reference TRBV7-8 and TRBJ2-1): GAGVSQSPRYKVAKRGQDVALRCDPISGHVSLFWYQQALGQGPEFLTYFQNEAQLDKSGLPSDRFFAERPEGSVSTLKIQRTQQEDSAVYLCASATSGGHNEQFFGPGTRLTVL.